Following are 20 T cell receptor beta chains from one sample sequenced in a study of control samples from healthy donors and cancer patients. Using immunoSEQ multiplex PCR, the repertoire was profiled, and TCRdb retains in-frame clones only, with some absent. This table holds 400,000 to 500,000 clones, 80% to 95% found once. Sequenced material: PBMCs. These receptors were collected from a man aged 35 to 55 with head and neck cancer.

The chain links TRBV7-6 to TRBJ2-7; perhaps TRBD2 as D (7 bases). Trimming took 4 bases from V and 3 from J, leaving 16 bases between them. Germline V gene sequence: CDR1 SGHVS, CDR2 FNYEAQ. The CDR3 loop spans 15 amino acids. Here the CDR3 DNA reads TGTGCCAGCAGCTCGAAGGGGGGGAGAAACTACGAGCAGTACTTC. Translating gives CASSSKGGRNYEQYF.

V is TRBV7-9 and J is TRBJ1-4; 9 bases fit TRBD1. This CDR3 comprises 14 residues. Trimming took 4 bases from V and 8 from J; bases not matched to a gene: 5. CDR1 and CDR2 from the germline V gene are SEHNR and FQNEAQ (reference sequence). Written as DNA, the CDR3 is TGTGCCAGCAGCTCGGGACAGGGATGGGAAAAACTGTTTTTT. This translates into CASSSGQGWEKLFF.

The CDR3 bases are TGTGCCAGCAGTACCGGGACAGGGGTTTCCAATCAGCCCCAGCATTTT. As protein: CASSTGTGVSNQPQHF. The chain combines TRBV2 with TRBJ1-5; 10 bases are shared with TRBD1. Germline V gene sequence: CDR1 SNHLY, CDR2 FYNNEI. The V and J ends lost 5 bases and 3 bases, in that order; junction bases with no gene match: 7. The CDR3 has 16 residues.

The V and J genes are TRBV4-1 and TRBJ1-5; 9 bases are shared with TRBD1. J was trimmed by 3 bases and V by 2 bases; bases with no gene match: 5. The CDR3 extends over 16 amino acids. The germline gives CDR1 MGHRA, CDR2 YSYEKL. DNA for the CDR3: TGCGCCAGCAGCCAAACCGGGACAGGGTCCAATCAGCCCCAGCATTTT. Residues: CASSQTGTGSNQPQHF.

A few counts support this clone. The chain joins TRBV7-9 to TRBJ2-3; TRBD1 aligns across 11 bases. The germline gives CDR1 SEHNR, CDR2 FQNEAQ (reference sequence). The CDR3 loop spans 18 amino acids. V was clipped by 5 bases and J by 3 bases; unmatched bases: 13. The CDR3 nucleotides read TGTGCCAGCAGCCGGACACCGGGACAGGGGGGTTTTACAGATACGCAGTATTTT. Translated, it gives CASSRTPGQGGFTDTQYF. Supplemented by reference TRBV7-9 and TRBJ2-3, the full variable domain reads DTGVSQNPRHKITKRGQNVTFRCDPISEHNRLYWYRQTLGQGPEFLTYFQNEAQLEKSRLLSDRFSAERPKGSFSTLEIQRTEQGDSAMYLCASSRTPGQGGFTDTQYFGPGTRLTVL.

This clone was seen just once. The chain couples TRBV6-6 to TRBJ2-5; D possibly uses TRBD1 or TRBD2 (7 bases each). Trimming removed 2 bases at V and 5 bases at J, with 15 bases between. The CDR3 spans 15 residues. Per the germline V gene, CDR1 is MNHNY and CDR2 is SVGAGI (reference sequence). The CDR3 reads CASSYPDREGETQYF. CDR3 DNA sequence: TGTGCCAGCAGTTACCCCGACAGGGAGGGGGAGACCCAGTACTTC.

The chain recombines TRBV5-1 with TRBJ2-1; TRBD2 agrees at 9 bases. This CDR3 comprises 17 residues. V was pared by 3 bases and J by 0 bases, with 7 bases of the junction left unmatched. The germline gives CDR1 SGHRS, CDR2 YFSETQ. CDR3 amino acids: CASSSRLAEASYNEQFF. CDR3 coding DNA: TGCGCCAGCAGCTCCAGACTAGCGGAAGCCTCCTACAATGAGCAGTTCTTC. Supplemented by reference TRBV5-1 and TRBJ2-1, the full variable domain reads KAGVTQTPRYLIKTRGQQVTLSCSPISGHRSVSWYQQTPGQGLQFLFEYFSETQRNKGNFPGRFSGRQFSNSRSEMNVSTLELGDSALYLCASSSRLAEASYNEQFFGPGTRLTVL.

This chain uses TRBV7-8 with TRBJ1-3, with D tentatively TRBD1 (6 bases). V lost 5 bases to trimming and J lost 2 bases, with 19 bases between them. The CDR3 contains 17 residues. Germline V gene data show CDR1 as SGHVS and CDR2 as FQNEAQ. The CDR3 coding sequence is TGTGCCAGCAGCCCGAGAAGTGGGGGGCAGGCTGGAAACACCATATATTTT. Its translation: CASSPRSGGQAGNTIYF.

This chain's CDR3 is CASSKDGTYNEQFF. CDR3 sequence (DNA): TGTGCCAGCAGTAAGGACGGGACCTACAATGAGCAGTTCTTC. The rearrangement links TRBV6-5 to TRBJ2-1; D possibly corresponds to TRBD2 (5 bases). Germline assignment: CDR1 MNHEY and CDR2 SVGAGI. The CDR3 is made up of 14 amino acids. Between the trimmed V and J ends, which lost 5 bases and 2 bases, there was a span of 10 bases.

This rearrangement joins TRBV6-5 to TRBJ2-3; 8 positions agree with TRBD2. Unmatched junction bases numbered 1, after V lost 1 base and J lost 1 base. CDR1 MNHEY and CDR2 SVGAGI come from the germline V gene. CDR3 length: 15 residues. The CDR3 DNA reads TGTGCCAGCAGTTACTTGCGGGGGGGCACAGATACGCAGTATTTT. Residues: CASSYLRGGTDTQYF.

CDR3 DNA sequence: TGCAGCGTTGCCGGGACGGTGACCGGGGAGCTGTTTTTT. Protein product: CSVAGTVTGELFF. The rearrangement joins TRBV29-1 to TRBJ2-2; D assignment may be TRBD1 or TRBD2 (5 bases each). This CDR3 contains 13 residues. V was clipped by 4 bases and J by 5 bases, with 11 bases between them. Germline V CDR1 and CDR2: SQVTM, ANQGSEA.

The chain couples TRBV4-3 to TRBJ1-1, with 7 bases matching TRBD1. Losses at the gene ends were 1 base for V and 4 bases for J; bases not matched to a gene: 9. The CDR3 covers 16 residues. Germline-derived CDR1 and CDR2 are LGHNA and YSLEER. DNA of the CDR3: TGCGCCAGCAGCCAAGGGTATAGGGACAGTGGCACTGAAGCTTTCTTT. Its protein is CASSQGYRDSGTEAFF.

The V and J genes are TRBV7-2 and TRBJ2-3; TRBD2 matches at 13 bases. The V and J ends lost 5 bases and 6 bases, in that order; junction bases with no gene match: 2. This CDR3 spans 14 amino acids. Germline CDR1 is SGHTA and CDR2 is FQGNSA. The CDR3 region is CASSRLAGGDTQYF. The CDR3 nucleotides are TGTGCCAGCAGCAGACTAGCGGGGGGCGATACGCAGTATTTT.

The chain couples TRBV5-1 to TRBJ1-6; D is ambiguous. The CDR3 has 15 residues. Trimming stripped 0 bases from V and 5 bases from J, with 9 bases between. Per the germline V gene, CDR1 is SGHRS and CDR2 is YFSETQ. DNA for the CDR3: TGCGCCAGCAGCTTGGGGCAGCCTAATAATTCACCCCTCCACTTT. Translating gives CASSLGQPNNSPLHF.

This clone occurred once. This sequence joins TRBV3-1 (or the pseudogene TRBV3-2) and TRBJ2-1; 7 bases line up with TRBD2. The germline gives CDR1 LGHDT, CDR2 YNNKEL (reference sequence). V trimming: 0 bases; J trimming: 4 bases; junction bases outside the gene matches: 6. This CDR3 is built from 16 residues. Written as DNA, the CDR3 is TGTGCCAGCAGCCAAGACATTAGCGGGTCTTACAATGAGCAGTTCTTC. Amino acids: CASSQDISGSYNEQFF.

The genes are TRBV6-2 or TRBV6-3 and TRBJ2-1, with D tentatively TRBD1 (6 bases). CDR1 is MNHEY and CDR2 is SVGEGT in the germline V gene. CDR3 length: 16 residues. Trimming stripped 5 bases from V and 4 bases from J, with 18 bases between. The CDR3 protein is CASSLLQGYTYNEQFF. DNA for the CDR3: TGTGCCAGCAGTCTCCTCCAGGGGTATACTTACAATGAGCAGTTCTTC.

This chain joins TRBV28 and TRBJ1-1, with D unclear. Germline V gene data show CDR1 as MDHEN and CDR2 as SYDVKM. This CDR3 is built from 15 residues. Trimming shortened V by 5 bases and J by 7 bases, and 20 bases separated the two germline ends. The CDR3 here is CASSPPGTRNGEAFF. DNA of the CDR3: TGTGCCAGCAGTCCCCCGGGTACCCGAAATGGTGAAGCTTTCTTT. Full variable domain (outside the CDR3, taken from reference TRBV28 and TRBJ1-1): DVKVTQSSRYLVKRTGEKVFLECVQDMDHENMFWYRQDPGLGLRLIYFSYDVKMKEKGDIPEGYSVSREKKERFSLILESASTNQTSMYLCASSPPGTRNGEAFFGQGTRLTVV.

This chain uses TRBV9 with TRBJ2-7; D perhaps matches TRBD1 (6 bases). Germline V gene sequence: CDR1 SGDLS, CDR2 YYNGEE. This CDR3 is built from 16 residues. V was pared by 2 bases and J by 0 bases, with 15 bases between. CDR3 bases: TGTGCCAGCAGCGTGGGGGCGAGGCAGAGCTCCTACGAGCAGTACTTC. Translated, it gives CASSVGARQSSYEQYF.

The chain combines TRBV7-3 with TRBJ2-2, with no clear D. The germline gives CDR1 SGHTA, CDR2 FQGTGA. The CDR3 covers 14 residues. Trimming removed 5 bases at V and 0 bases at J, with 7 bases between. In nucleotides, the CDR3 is TGTGCCAGCAGCCCCATGCCGAACACCGGGGAGCTGTTTTTT. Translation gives CASSPMPNTGELFF.

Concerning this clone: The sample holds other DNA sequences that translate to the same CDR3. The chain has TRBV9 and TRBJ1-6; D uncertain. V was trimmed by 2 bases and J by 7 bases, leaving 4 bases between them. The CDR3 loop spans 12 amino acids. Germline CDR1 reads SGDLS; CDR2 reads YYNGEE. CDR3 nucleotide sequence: TGTGCCAGCAGCGTCGGGAATTCACCCCTCCACTTT. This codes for CASSVGNSPLHF. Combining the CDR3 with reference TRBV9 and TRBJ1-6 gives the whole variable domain DSGVTQTPKHLITATGQRVTLRCSPRSGDLSVYWYQQSLDQGLQFLIQYYNGEERAKGNILERFSAQQFPDLHSELNLSSLELGDSALYFCASSVGNSPLHFGNGTRLTVT.